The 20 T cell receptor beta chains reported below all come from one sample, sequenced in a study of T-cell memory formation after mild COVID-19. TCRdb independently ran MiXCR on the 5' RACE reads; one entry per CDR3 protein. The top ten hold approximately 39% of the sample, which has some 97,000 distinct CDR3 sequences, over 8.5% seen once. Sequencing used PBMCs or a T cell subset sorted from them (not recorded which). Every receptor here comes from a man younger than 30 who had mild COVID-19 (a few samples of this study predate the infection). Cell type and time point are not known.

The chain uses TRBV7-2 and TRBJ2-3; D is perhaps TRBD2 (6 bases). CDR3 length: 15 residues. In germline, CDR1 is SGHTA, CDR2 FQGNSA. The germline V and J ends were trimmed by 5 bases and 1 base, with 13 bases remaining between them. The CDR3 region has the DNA TGTGCCAGCAGCGGCCTGCCGGGGGGCACAGATACGCAGTATTTT. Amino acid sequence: CASSGLPGGTDTQYF.

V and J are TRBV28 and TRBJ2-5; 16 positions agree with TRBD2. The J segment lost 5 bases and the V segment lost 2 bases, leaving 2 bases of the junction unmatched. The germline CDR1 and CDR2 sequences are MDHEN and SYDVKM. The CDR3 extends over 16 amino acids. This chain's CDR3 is CASSLAGLAGGETQYF. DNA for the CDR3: TGTGCCAGCAGTTTAGCGGGACTAGCGGGGGGGGAGACCCAGTACTTC.

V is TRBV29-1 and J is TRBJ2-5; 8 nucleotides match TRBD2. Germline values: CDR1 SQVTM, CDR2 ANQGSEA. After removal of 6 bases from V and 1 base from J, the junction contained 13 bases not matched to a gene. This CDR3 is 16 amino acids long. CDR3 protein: CSVGLAGALPQETQYF. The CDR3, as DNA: TGCAGCGTCGGGCTAGCGGGCGCTTTGCCCCAAGAGACCCAGTACTTC. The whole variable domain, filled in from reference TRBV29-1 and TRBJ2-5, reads SAVISQKPSRDICQRGTSLTIQCQVDSQVTMMFWYRQQPGQSLTLIATANQGSEATYESGFVIDKFPISRPNLTFSTLTVSNMSPEDSSIYLCSVGLAGALPQETQYFGPGTRLLVL.

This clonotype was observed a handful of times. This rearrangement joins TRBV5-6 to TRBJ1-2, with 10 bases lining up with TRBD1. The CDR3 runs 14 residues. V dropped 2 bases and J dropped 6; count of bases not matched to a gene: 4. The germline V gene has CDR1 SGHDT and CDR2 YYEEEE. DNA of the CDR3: TGTGCCAGCAGCTTTTCGACAGGGGGCAATGGCTACACCTTC. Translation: CASSFSTGGNGYTF.

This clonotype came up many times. The CDR3 is CASSLTADPAQGVPSDTQYF. The DNA for the CDR3 is TGTGCCAGCAGCTTAACGGCAGACCCGGCCCAGGGGGTCCCGTCGGATACGCAGTATTTT. V gene TRBV7-6 combines with J gene TRBJ2-3, with 7 bases matching TRBD1. This CDR3 has 20 residues. J lost 6 bases, V lost 2 bases, and 23 bases had no gene match. The germline V gene has CDR1 SGHVS and CDR2 FNYEAQ.

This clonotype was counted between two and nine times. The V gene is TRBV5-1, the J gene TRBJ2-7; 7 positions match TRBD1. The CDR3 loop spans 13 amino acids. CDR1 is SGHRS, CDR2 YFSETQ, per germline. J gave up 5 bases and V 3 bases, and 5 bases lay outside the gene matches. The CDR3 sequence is CASSYGTENEQYF. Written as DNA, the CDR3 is TGCGCCAGCAGCTATGGGACAGAAAACGAGCAGTACTTC. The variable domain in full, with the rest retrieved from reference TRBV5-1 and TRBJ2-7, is KAGVTQTPRYLIKTRGQQVTLSCSPISGHRSVSWYQQTPGQGLQFLFEYFSETQRNKGNFPGRFSGRQFSNSRSEMNVSTLELGDSALYLCASSYGTENEQYFGPGTRLTVT.

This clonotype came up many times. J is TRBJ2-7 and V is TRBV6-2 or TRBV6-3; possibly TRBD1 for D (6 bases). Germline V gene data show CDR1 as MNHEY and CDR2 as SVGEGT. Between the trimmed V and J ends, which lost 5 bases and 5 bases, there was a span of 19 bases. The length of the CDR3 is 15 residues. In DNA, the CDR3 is TGTGCCAGCAGTCCGGTTGCAGGGGCTCATGACGAGCAGTACGTC. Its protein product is CASSPVAGAHDEQYV.

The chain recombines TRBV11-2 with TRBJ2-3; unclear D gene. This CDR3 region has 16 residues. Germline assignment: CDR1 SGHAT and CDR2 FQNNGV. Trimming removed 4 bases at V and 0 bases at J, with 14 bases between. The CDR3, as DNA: TGTGCCAGCAGCTCCTTCTTAGCATCCAGCACAGATACGCAGTATTTT. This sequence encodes CASSSFLASSTDTQYF.

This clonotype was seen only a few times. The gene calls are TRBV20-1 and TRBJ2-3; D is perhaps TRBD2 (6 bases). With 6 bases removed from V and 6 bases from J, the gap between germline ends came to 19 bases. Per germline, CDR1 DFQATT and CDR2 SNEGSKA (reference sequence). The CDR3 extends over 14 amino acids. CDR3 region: CSADRIAEVDTQYF. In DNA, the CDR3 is TGCAGTGCCGATAGGATAGCGGAGGTGGATACGCAGTATTTT.

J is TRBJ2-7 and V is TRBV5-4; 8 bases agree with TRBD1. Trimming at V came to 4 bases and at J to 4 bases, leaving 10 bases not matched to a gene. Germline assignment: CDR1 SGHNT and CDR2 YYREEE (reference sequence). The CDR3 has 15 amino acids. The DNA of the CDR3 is TGTGCCAGCAGCCATACGGGCCAGGGGGCTTACGAGCAGTACTTC. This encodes CASSHTGQGAYEQYF.

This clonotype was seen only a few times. The CDR3 sequence is CASSLDRWNTEAFF. For the CDR3, the DNA is TGTGCCAGCAGCTTAGACAGATGGAACACTGAAGCTTTCTTT. The chain combines TRBV7-9 with TRBJ1-1; D not resolved. The CDR3 is made up of 14 amino acids. Germline V gives CDR1 SEHNR, CDR2 FQNEAQ (reference sequence). Trimming left V 1 base short and J 1 base short, with 7 bases between.

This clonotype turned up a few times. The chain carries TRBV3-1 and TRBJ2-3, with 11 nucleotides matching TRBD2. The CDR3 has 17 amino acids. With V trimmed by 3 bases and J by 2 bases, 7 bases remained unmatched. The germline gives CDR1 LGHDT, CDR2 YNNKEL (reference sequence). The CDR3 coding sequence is TGTGCCAGCAGCCAGAGGGTAGCGGGGGGGGACACAGATACGCAGTATTTT. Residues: CASSQRVAGGDTDTQYF.

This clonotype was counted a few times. Written as DNA, the CDR3 is TGTGCCAGCAGTTCGGGGAAAGATACGCAGTATTTT. Encoded protein: CASSSGKDTQYF. The chain combines TRBV12-3 or TRBV12-4 with TRBJ2-3; tentative D call: TRBD2 (5 bases). The V end was cut by 4 bases, the J end by 5 bases, with 7 bases between. CDR3 length equals 12 residues.

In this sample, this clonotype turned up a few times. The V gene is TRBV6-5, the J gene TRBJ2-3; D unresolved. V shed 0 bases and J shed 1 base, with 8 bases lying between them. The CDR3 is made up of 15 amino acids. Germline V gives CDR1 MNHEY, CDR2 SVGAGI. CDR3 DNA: TGTGCCAGCAGTTACTCCGTCCTGGGCACAGATACGCAGTATTTT. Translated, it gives CASSYSVLGTDTQYF.

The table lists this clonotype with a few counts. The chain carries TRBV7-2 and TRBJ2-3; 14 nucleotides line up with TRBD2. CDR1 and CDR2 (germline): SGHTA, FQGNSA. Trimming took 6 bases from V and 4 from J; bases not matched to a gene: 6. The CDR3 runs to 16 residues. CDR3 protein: CASRQTSGGAADTQYF. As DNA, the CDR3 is TGTGCCAGCAGGCAGACTAGCGGGGGGGCCGCAGATACGCAGTATTTT.

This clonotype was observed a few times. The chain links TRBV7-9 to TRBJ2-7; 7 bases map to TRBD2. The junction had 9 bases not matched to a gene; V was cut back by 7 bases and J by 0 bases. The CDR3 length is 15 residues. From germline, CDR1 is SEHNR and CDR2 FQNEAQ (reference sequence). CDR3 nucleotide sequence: TGTGCCAGCACCCTGGTCGGGGGGAGCTCCTACGAGCAGTACTTC. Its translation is CASTLVGGSSYEQYF. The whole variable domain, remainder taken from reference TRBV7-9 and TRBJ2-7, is DTGVSQNPRHKITKRGQNVTFRCDPISEHNRLYWYRQTLGQGPEFLTYFQNEAQLEKSRLLSDRFSAERPKGSFSTLEIQRTEQGDSAMYLCASTLVGGSSYEQYFGPGTRLTVT.

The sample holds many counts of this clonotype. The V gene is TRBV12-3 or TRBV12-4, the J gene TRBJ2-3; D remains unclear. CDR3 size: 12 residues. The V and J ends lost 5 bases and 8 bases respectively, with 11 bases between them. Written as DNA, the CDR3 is TGTGCCAGCAGTCCCGGCGGTGGTACGCAGTATTTT. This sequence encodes CASSPGGGTQYF.

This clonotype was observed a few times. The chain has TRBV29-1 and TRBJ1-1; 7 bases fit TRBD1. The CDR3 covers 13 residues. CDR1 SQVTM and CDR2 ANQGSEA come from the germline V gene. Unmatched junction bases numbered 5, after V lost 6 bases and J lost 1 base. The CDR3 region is CSVRTGENTEAFF. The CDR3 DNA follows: TGCAGCGTGCGGACAGGAGAGAACACTGAAGCTTTCTTT.

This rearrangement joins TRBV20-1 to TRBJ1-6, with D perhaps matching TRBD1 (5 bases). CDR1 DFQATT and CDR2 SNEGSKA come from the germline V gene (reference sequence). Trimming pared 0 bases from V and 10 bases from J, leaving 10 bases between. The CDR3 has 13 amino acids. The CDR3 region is CSARDPTESPLHF. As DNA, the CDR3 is TGCAGTGCTAGAGATCCGACAGAATCACCCCTCCACTTT.

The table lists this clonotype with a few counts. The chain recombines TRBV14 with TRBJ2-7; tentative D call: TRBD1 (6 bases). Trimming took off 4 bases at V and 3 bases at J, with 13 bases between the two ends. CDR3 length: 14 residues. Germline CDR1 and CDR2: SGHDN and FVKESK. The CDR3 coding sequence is TGTGCCAGCAGCCTAAGACAGGACGTCTACGAGCAGTACTTC. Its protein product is CASSLRQDVYEQYF.